These 8 T cell receptor beta chains came from one sample sequenced in a study of CD8+CD57+ T cells in acquired aplastic anemia. Patients sequenced had flow cytometry evidence of CD8+CD57+ cell expansion. Using genomic DNA as the template, TCR beta VDJ and CDR3 profiling was carried out. TCRdb redid the calling of the reads with MiXCR, one entry per CDR3 protein. Among 250,000 to 350,000 distinct CDR3 sequences listed, 45% to 65% were seen once. Sequenced: sorted CD4+, CD8+, or CD8+CD57+ T cells (not recorded which) from PBMCs. These receptor sequences come from a human donor with aplastic anemia.

This sequence joins TRBV10-2 and TRBJ2-7, with TRBD2 matching over 8 bases. Germline trimming cut 0 bases from V and 3 bases from J; bases unmatched to any gene: 10. Germline V gene data show CDR1 as WSHSY and CDR2 as SAAADI. There are 17 residues in the CDR3. The DNA of the CDR3 is TGCGCCAGCAGTGAGTCCGCGAGCGGGGGCACACTCTACGAGCAGTACTTC. Its protein product is CASSESASGGTLYEQYF.

This clonotype was found many times. The gene calls are TRBV5-1 and TRBJ1-3; maybe TRBD1 (5 bases). Deletions cut 0 bases from V and 0 bases from J, with 10 bases between. There are 16 residues in the CDR3. CDR1 is SGHRS, CDR2 YFSETQ, per germline. For the CDR3, the DNA is TGCGCCAGCAGCTTGGTTGGGACGGTCTCTGGAAACACCATATATTTT. As protein: CASSLVGTVSGNTIYF.

V usage is TRBV9 and J usage is TRBJ2-1; TRBD1 agrees at 8 bases. Unmatched junction bases numbered 5, after V lost 3 bases and J lost 0 bases. The CDR3 length is 16 residues. CDR1 SGDLS and CDR2 YYNGEE come from the germline V gene. The CDR3 reads CASSARGTGSYNEQFF. The CDR3 bases are TGTGCCAGCAGCGCGAGGGGGACAGGCTCCTACAATGAGCAGTTCTTC. The whole variable domain, filled in from reference TRBV9 and TRBJ2-1, reads DSGVTQTPKHLITATGQRVTLRCSPRSGDLSVYWYQQSLDQGLQFLIQYYNGEERAKGNILERFSAQQFPDLHSELNLSSLELGDSALYFCASSARGTGSYNEQFFGPGTRLTVL.

The V and J genes are TRBV20-1 and TRBJ2-1; weak D call: TRBD2 (6 bases). The ends were cut back, 1 base at V and 8 bases at J, with 12 bases in the middle. Germline lookup yields CDR1 DFQATT and CDR2 SNEGSKA (reference sequence). The CDR3 sequence is 13 residues long. CDR3: CSARGEASYEQFF. The CDR3 DNA reads TGCAGTGCTAGAGGGGAGGCTAGCTATGAGCAGTTCTTC.

V gene TRBV7-6 combines with J gene TRBJ2-3; 8 bases fit TRBD2. This CDR3 contains 15 residues. Unmatched junction bases numbered 11, after V lost 7 bases and J lost 5 bases. Germline CDR1 SGHVS, CDR2 FNYEAQ. In DNA form, the CDR3 reads TGTGCCAGCACCAACCTCCGGGGGGGAGTAGATACGCAGTATTTT. This translates into CASTNLRGGVDTQYF.

This clonotype was detected only once. The chain couples TRBV7-9 to TRBJ2-7; 7 bases align to TRBD2. The CDR3 is 14 residues long. The germline CDR1 and CDR2 sequences are SEHNR and FQNEAQ (reference sequence). V gave up 3 bases and J gave up 2 bases; unmatched junction bases: 4. The CDR3 loop reads CASSFSGGTYEQYF. The CDR3 DNA reads as TGTGCCAGCAGCTTCTCCGGGGGGACCTACGAGCAGTACTTC.

The rearrangement joins TRBV24-1 to TRBJ2-1; tentatively, D is TRBD2 (5 bases). CDR1 and CDR2 (germline): KGHDR, SFDVKD. The CDR3 contains 14 residues. The V end lost 4 bases, the J end lost 7 bases, and 13 bases lay between the germline ends. The CDR3, as DNA: TGTGCCACCAGTGACTCGTTGGCGGGTAATGAGCAGTTCTTC. It yields the protein CATSDSLAGNEQFF.

This clonotype occurred many times. The chain carries TRBV6-5 and TRBJ1-2; TRBD1 might be the D (5 bases). V lost 0 bases and J lost 5, with 19 bases in between. Germline CDR1 MNHEY, CDR2 SVGAGI. The CDR3 runs to 17 residues. The CDR3 coding sequence is TGTGCCAGCAGTTACTCGCCCTCCCGGACAACCCAATATGGCTACACCTTC. The encoded protein is CASSYSPSRTTQYGYTF.